The rows below give T cell receptor beta chains drawn from one sample of a study of identifying expanded T cells in peripheral blood. Libraries were prepared by immunoSEQ multiplex PCR; TCRdb keeps only in-frame clonotypes and omits some of them. In the table there are about 90,000 clones, around 85% of which are singletons. The specimen sequenced was blood. The origin of the receptors is a person between 18 and 75 years old in good health. Both conserved end residues are part of each CDR3. A D gene is named only where the DNA matches it firmly. Size tells how often a clone was seen (once, few, many) or the class of an expanded clone, and some rows leave it out.

>TRBV30|TRBJ1-4|TRBD1|-
TGTGCCTGGAGTTTTCAGGACAGGGTCGAAAAACTGTTTTTT
CAWSFQDRVEKLFF
>TRBV10-3|TRBJ2-1|TRBD2|few
TGTGCCATCAGTGAGGTCCAGCGGGGCTACAATGAGCAGTTCTTC
CAISEVQRGYNEQFF
>TRBV29-1|TRBJ1-5|-|-
TGCAGCGTTGGTGCCAGGGACCAGCCCCAGCATTTT
CSVGARDQPQHF
>TRBV5-4|TRBJ2-5|-|-
TGTGCCAGCAGCTTTCGGGCAGAGAAAGAGACCCAGTACTTC
CASSFRAEKETQYF
>TRBV6-5|TRBJ1-6|-|-
TGTGCCAGCAGTTACCACCCGCTTAATTCACCCCTCCACTTT
CASSYHPLNSPLHF
>TRBV6-5|TRBJ2-7|-|few
TGTGCCAGCCGGTCGGGTGGGTTAGCGGCCGAGCAGTACTTC
CASRSGGLAAEQYF
>TRBV7-2|TRBJ2-7|TRBD2|-
TGTGCCAGCAGCTCCCGGACTAGCGGGGGACGTTACGAGCAGTACTTC
CASSSRTSGGRYEQYF
>TRBV14|TRBJ1-2|-|-
TGTGCCAGCAGCCCCAAGCTTGGGAACTATGGCTACACCTTC
CASSPKLGNYGYTF
>TRBV6-6|TRBJ2-6|-|-
TGTGCCGCTTCTGCCCGATCTGGGGCCAACGTCCTGACTTTC
CAASARSGANVLTF
>TRBV4-1|TRBJ2-7|-|many
TGCGCCAGCAGCCAAGATTGGGAGACAGGAACCCACTACGAGCAGTACTTC
CASSQDWETGTHYEQYF
>TRBV2|TRBJ2-7|-|-
TGTGCCAGCAGTGAAGCGGTAGGGACCTACGAGCAGTACTTC
CASSEAVGTYEQYF
>TRBV6-1|TRBJ2-3|TRBD1|-
TGTGCCAGCACTGGGACAGGGCGAGCAGATACGCAGTATTTT
CASTGTGRADTQYF
>TRBV6-1|TRBJ1-3|-|-
TGTGCCAGCAGTGAAGATGCGGTTTCTGGAAACACCATATATTTT
CASSEDAVSGNTIYF
>TRBV10-3|TRBJ2-5|TRBD2|-
TGTGCCATCAGTGATCCTTCACTAGCGGGGGGTGAGACCCAGTACTTC
CAISDPSLAGGETQYF
>TRBV7-6|TRBJ2-1|TRBD2|once
TGTGCCAGCAGCTCCCCCTGGACTAGCGCTTACAATGAGCAGTTCTTC
CASSSPWTSAYNEQFF
>TRBV9|TRBJ1-2|TRBD1|-
TGTGCCAGCAGCGAATCAGGACAGGGGAAGGATGGCTACACCTTC
CASSESGQGKDGYTF
>TRBV9|TRBJ2-1|-|-
TGTGCCAGCAGCGCCCCTTTGTATGGCAGGGGGGAATACAATGAGCAGTTCTTC
CASSAPLYGRGEYNEQFF
>TRBV5-6|TRBJ2-5|-|-
TGTGCCAGCAGCCCTCCGATAGGAGAGACCCAGTACTTC
CASSPPIGETQYF
>TRBV11-3|TRBJ1-1|TRBD1|-
TGTGCCAGCAGCGAGGACAGGGGGTATGGGGGCACTGAAGCTTTCTTT
CASSEDRGYGGTEAFF
>TRBV30|TRBJ1-4|-|-
TGTGCCTGGGGCCCAGGCTCGGGGGATGAAAAACTGTTTTTT
CAWGPGSGDEKLFF
>TRBV4-3|TRBJ1-2|-|-
TGCGCCAGCAGCCAGTACAGGGCCGGTAGCTATGGCTACACCTTC
CASSQYRAGSYGYTF
>TRBV2|TRBJ2-1|TRBD1|-
TGTGCCAGCACCGAGGGACAGGGGGCGTTCAATGAGCAGTTCTTC
CASTEGQGAFNEQFF
>TRBV7-9|TRBJ1-2|-|-
TGTGCCAGCAGCGGAGCCTCCCAAAGTGGCTACACCTTC
CASSGASQSGYTF
>TRBV5-6|TRBJ2-7|-|-
TGTGCCAGCAGCCTAGGAGACCGGGAGCAGTACTTC
CASSLGDREQYF
>TRBV6-6|TRBJ2-3|-|few
TGTGCCAGCAGTTACGGCCAGAACACAGATACGCAGTATTTT
CASSYGQNTDTQYF
>TRBV13|TRBJ1-2|-|-
TGTGCCAGCAGTAAACAGGGAAACGCCTATGGCTACACCTTC
CASSKQGNAYGYTF
>TRBV19|TRBJ1-1|-|-
TGTGCCAGTAGAACCCGCCAGCACACTGAAGCTTTCTTT
CASRTRQHTEAFF
>TRBV7-6|TRBJ1-2|-|-
TGTGCCAGCAGCCCAGAGGGTTACTATGGCTACACCTTC
CASSPEGYYGYTF
>TRBV7-9|TRBJ2-7|TRBD1|-
TGTGCCAGCAGCTCCTCAGGGGGCGAGGACGAGCAGTACTTC
CASSSSGGEDEQYF
>TRBV6-5|TRBJ1-5|-|-
TGTGCCAGCAGTCCCGAACCTGACCGGATTGGGCCCCAGCATTTT
CASSPEPDRIGPQHF
>TRBV4-1|TRBJ1-2|-|-
TGCGCCAGCAGCCAAGTAGTACCCCAGACTAACTATGGCTACACCTTC
CASSQVVPQTNYGYTF
>TRBV7-9|TRBJ1-1|-|-
TGTGCCAGCAGCCACCACACTGAAGCTTTCTTT
CASSHHTEAFF
>TRBV28|TRBJ1-4|TRBD1|-
TGTGCCAGCAGGGAAAGGGACAGGGGCGAAAAACTGTTTTTT
CASRERDRGEKLFF
>TRBV29-1|TRBJ1-1|-|-
TGCAGCGGATCGAACACTGAAGCTTTCTTT
CSGSNTEAFF
>TRBV5-6|TRBJ1-2|-|-
TGTGCCAGCAGCGTCCGTGGTCTGAGGGGTGGCTACACCTTC
CASSVRGLRGGYTF
>TRBV6-5|TRBJ2-3|-|-
TGTGCCAGCGGTCGAATTGGCCAGCCCACCGATACGCAGTATTTT
CASGRIGQPTDTQYF
>TRBV29-1|TRBJ1-2|-|-
TGCAGCGTTGGGGAGACAGGAAACTATGGCTACACCTTC
CSVGETGNYGYTF
>TRBV9|TRBJ2-6|-|-
TGTGCCAGCAGCCACTCCCATTCTGGGGCCAACGTCCTGACTTTC
CASSHSHSGANVLTF
>TRBV4-3|TRBJ1-2|TRBD1|-
TGCGCCAGCAGCCAAGACAAAGTCGGGACAGTCTATGGCTACACCTTC
CASSQDKVGTVYGYTF
>TRBV4-3|TRBJ1-4|-|large
TGCGCCAGCAGCCAAGAAGGACGGCTCTCTGAAAAACTGTTTTTT
CASSQEGRLSEKLFF
>TRBV7-9|TRBJ2-7|TRBD1|-
TGTGCCAGCAGCTTCGGGACAGCATACTCCTACGAGCAGTACTTC
CASSFGTAYSYEQYF
>TRBV4-3|TRBJ1-4|TRBD1|-
TGCGCCAGCAGCCCAGACAGGGGGAATGAAAAACTGTTTTTT
CASSPDRGNEKLFF
>TRBV7-9|TRBJ1-2|-|-
TGTGCCAGCAGCGCCTATGGCTACACCTTC
CASSAYGYTF
>TRBV7-8|TRBJ2-7|-|-
TGTGCCAGCAGCCCCCCGCTGGGGGAGCAGTACTTC
CASSPPLGEQYF
>TRBV2|TRBJ2-2|-|-
TGTGCCAGCAGTACGGACGGGAACACCGGGGAGCTGTTTTTT
CASSTDGNTGELFF
>TRBV5-1|TRBJ2-3|-|-
TGCGCCAGCAGCTTGTCAGGCTTGACAGATACGCAGTATTTT
CASSLSGLTDTQYF
>TRBV15|TRBJ2-2|-|-
TGTGCCACCAGCAGAGAGTCCGCGGCCGGGGAGCTGTTTTTT
CATSRESAAGELFF
>TRBV14|TRBJ1-2|-|-
TGTGCCAGCAGCCAAGAGAGGTTTGGGGACGGACCCACCTTC
CASSQERFGDGPTF
>TRBV4-1|TRBJ1-2|TRBD1|-
TGCGCCAGCAGCCTAGCGACAGGGGCTAACTATGGCTACACCTTC
CASSLATGANYGYTF
>TRBV6-5|TRBJ2-7|-|few
TGTGCCAGCAGTCGGACGGGCTCCTACGAGCAGTACTTC
CASSRTGSYEQYF
>TRBV30|TRBJ2-2|-|-
TGTGCCTTGTATGTGGCGGGAAAGAACACCGGGGAGCTGTTTTTT
CALYVAGKNTGELFF
>TRBV11-3|TRBJ2-7|-|few
TGTGCCAGCAGCTTACGATCCACCCACGAGCAGTACTTC
CASSLRSTHEQYF
>TRBV6-5|TRBJ2-7|-|-
TGTGCCAGCAGTTCCCTGGAGGGAACCTACGAGCAGTACTTC
CASSSLEGTYEQYF